The 3 T cell receptor beta chains listed next were all sequenced from one sample in a study of Tregs in tolerant kidney transplant recipients. Some clones are missing from TCRdb's copy, which holds only in-frame ones; the method was immunoSEQ multiplex PCR. In the table there are around 9,700 clones, around 90% of which are singletons. No cognate antigen is known for these TCRs. The specimen comprised Tregs from blood cultured with allogeneic cells, sampled before the transplant. The receptors derive from a human patient who received a combined kidney and bone marrow transplant.

The chain carries TRBV4-3 and TRBJ1-5; D is unresolved. Germline CDR1 LGHNA, CDR2 YSLEER. The length of the CDR3 is 13 residues. V was pared by 6 bases and J by 5 bases, with 11 bases between. The CDR3 DNA reads TGCGCCAGCAGTCTAACTACGGATCAGCCCCAGCATTTT. Translation gives CASSLTTDQPQHF.

In this sample, this clone turned up a few times. The V call is TRBV10-1, the J call TRBJ2-3; no firm D call. Trimming cost V 2 bases and J 7 bases, with 16 bases left between them. The CDR3 extends over 15 amino acids. Germline CDR1 and CDR2: WNHNN and SYGVQD (reference sequence). The CDR3 here is CASSEAPLSPHTQYF. The DNA for the CDR3 is TGCGCCAGCAGTGAGGCCCCCCTGTCCCCTCATACGCAGTATTTT.

The chain is built from TRBV27 and TRBJ1-2; 9 nucleotides match TRBD1. Germline V gene lookup returns CDR1 MNHEY and CDR2 SMNVEV (reference sequence). The V gene end was trimmed by 2 bases and the J gene end by 4 bases; junction bases not matched to a gene: 2. The CDR3 is 14 residues long. For the CDR3, the DNA is TGTGCCAGCAGTTTAACGGGACAGGGCTATGGCTACACCTTC. This codes for CASSLTGQGYGYTF.